This entry features one T cell receptor beta chain sequence. Its target is not known. The input for sorted-subset replicate PCRs was 150 to 200 ng DNA, 25,000 to 35,000 T cell genomes. Methods used by the authors: Without quality scores, immunoSEQ junctional reads could not be filtered like full-length reads. Method: immunoSEQ multiplex PCR; TCRdb's copy keeps in-frame clones and lacks some. That table supplies the V and J calls and clone size; D and trimming were determined from the DNA. The sample yields just over 2,000,000 clones, roughly 95% seen once. Naive CD8 populations comprised CD45RO-negative cells positively selected for CCR7, excluding terminally differentiated effector memory CD45RA+ cells. These data originate in a study of shared clonotypes between healthy human individuals. Study results and limitations: When naive CD4 clonotypes were compared across four donors, roughly 4.9% were shared. How much donors shared clonotypes was expected to be affected by sequencing depth.

Trimming pared 4 bases from V and 2 bases from J, leaving 7 bases between. CDR1 is MNHEY, CDR2 SMNVEV, per germline (reference sequence). The CDR3 length is 13 residues. The sample taken for sequencing was naive CD8+ T cells sorted from blood. The chain is built from TRBV27 and TRBJ2-3; D remains unclear. The source is a man aged 18-30 years in good health. CDR3 DNA sequence: TGTGCCAGCAGTTCCAGAATCACAGATACGCAGTATTTT. This encodes CASSSRITDTQYF.